This is a list of T cell receptor beta chains from one sample in a study of CD8 T cells in ankylosing spondylitis. TCRdb reprocessed the 5' RACE reads via MiXCR and lists one record per CDR3 protein. The data contain hundreds of thousands of distinct CDR3 sequences, about 10% of them singletons. The sample taken for sequencing was blood, either unsorted or a sorted T cell fraction (not recorded which). These receptor sequences come from a male donor with ankylosing spondylitis. Both conserved end residues are part of each CDR3. D genes are given only for firm matches. Only some rows state a clone size, as once, few, many or a class for expanded clones.

TGCAGCGGGGGCCCGGGAGAGACCCAGTACTTC	CSGGPGETQYF	TRBV29-1	TRBJ2-5	many	-
TGTGCCAGCAGCCAAGAGTCAGGGCGGCCAGAAGCTTTCTTT	CASSQESGRPEAFF	TRBV4-2	TRBJ1-1	-	-
TGTGCCAGCAGTTTGGAGCGGGGAATAGATACGCAGTATTTT	CASSLERGIDTQYF	TRBV12-3/TRBV12-4	TRBJ2-3	many	TRBD2
TGTGCCAGCAGCACTGACAGTAACTATGGCTACACCTTC	CASSTDSNYGYTF	TRBV7-3	TRBJ1-2	many	-
TGTGCCAGCAGTGGACAGCCGCAAGAGACCCAGTACTTC	CASSGQPQETQYF	TRBV25-1	TRBJ2-5	few	-
TGCAGTGCTAGCCCGACAGGCTACTATGGCTACACCTTC	CSASPTGYYGYTF	TRBV20-1	TRBJ1-2	many	-
TGCGCCAGCAGCTTGGGGGGGAAGGGGACAGGTGACTACGAGCAGTACTTC	CASSLGGKGTGDYEQYF	TRBV5-1	TRBJ2-7	many	TRBD1
TGTGCCAGCAGCTACTATTTAGAAACCAATGGCTACACCTTC	CASSYYLETNGYTF	TRBV7-9	TRBJ1-2	-	-
TGCAGTGCTAGACCCGGCAGCACAGATACGCAGTATTTT	CSARPGSTDTQYF	TRBV20-1	TRBJ2-3	many	-
TGCAGTGCCCCGGGACAGGGGGACACCGGGGAGCTGTTTTTT	CSAPGQGDTGELFF	TRBV20-1	TRBJ2-2	few	TRBD1